The rows below give T cell receptor beta chains drawn from one sample of a study of T cell responses to AZD1222 COVID-19 vaccine. Measured with immunoSEQ multiplex PCR; TCRdb has only the in-frame clones, and not every one. Counted here are tens of thousands of clones, roughly nine tenths occurring once; the ten biggest clones make up about 5.4%. The specimen was peripheral blood, collected 28 days after the second AZD1222 dose. These receptors originate from an adult who received the AZD1222 COVID-19 vaccine. The CDR3 runs from the conserved cysteine through the conserved F or W. D genes are given only for firm matches. Size is omitted from some rows. Given values are once, few, many or a class for expanded clones.

>TRBV5-1|NA|TRBD1|TRBJ2-3
CASSLVARGTDTQYF
TGCGCCAGCAGCTTGGTGGCCAGGGGGACAGATACGCAGTATTTT
>TRBV6-5|NA|TRBD1|TRBJ2-7
CASSYKQGTGGNEQYF
TGTGCCAGCAGTTACAAACAGGGGACAGGGGGCAACGAGCAGTACTTC
>TRBV5-1|NA|NA|TRBJ1-1
CASSPGAGAFF
TGCGCCAGCAGCCCGGGGGCAGGAGCTTTCTTT
>TRBV4-1|NA|NA|TRBJ2-7
CASSQAISYEQYF
TGCGCCAGCAGCCAAGCCATCTCCTACGAGCAGTACTTC
>TRBV11-2|NA|TRBD1|TRBJ2-7
CASSPDRVSYEQYF
TGTGCCAGCAGCCCGGACAGGGTTTCCTACGAGCAGTACTTC
>TRBV4-3|NA|TRBD2|TRBJ2-3
CASSLQLAGGTDTQYF
TGCGCCAGCAGCCTCCAACTAGCGGGGGGGACAGATACGCAGTATTTT
>TRBV6-2/TRBV6-3|NA|NA|TRBJ2-2
CASSIGGRGTGELFF
TGTGCCAGCAGTATCGGGGGGCGAGGCACCGGGGAGCTGTTTTTT
>TRBV19|NA|NA|TRBJ1-6
CASRTNRAGNSPLHF
TGTGCCAGTCGCACTAACAGGGCGGGTAATTCACCCCTCCACTTT
>TRBV5-4|NA|TRBD2|TRBJ2-1
CASSLASSGGRNEQFF
TGTGCCAGCAGCTTGGCCTCTAGCGGGGGGAGGAATGAGCAGTTCTTC
>TRBV10-1|once|NA|TRBJ1-2
CASSESQLGVYTF
TGCGCCAGCAGTGAGTCTCAATTGGGTGTCTACACCTTC
>TRBV19|NA|NA|TRBJ1-4
CASSISGRENEKLFF
TGTGCCAGTAGTATTTCGGGGAGGGAGAATGAAAAACTGTTTTTT
>TRBV6-5|NA|NA|TRBJ1-6
CASSYGHRVGGSPLHF
TGTGCCAGCAGTTATGGCCACAGGGTGGGGGGCTCACCCCTCCACTTT
>TRBV9|NA|NA|TRBJ1-1
CASSPDRLNTEAFF
TGTGCCAGCAGCCCGGACAGACTGAACACTGAAGCTTTCTTT
>TRBV9|NA|NA|TRBJ2-3
CASSTRIGAADTQYF
TGTGCCAGCAGCACTCGAATTGGGGCTGCAGATACGCAGTATTTT
>TRBV7-2|few|TRBD1|TRBJ1-2
CASSLDPTAQGDGYTF
TGTGCCAGCAGCTTAGACCCGACAGCCCAGGGGGATGGCTACACCTTC
>TRBV4-2|once|NA|TRBJ1-1
CASSQERSLKTEAFF
TGTGCCAGCAGCCAAGAGAGGAGTTTGAAAACTGAAGCTTTCTTT
>TRBV28|few|NA|TRBJ2-7
CASSLGLNPVYEQYF
TGTGCCAGCAGTTTGGGGTTGAACCCGGTCTACGAGCAGTACTTC
>TRBV3-1/TRBV3-2|NA|NA|TRBJ1-1
CASSQREVNTEAFF
TGTGCCAGCAGCCAACGGGAGGTGAACACTGAAGCTTTCTTT
>TRBV27|NA|TRBD2|TRBJ2-5
CASSLSGGVETQYF
TGTGCCAGCAGTTTATCGGGGGGGGTGGAGACCCAGTACTTC
>TRBV7-8|NA|NA|TRBJ2-1
CASSLRRNEQFF
TGTGCCAGCAGCTTAAGGAGGAATGAGCAGTTCTTC
>TRBV27|NA|TRBD1|TRBJ1-5
CASSPGQGSAQPQHF
TGTGCCAGCAGCCCGGGACAGGGATCCGCTCAGCCCCAGCATTTT
>TRBV6-5|once|NA|TRBJ2-6
CASSYGRTSGANVLTF
TGTGCCAGCAGTTATGGACGGACCTCTGGGGCCAACGTCCTGACTTTC
>TRBV6-5|NA|NA|TRBJ2-7
CASRIRTPLSNEQYF
TGTGCCAGCAGAATCAGGACCCCCCTCTCAAACGAGCAGTACTTC
>TRBV10-2|once|NA|TRBJ1-3
CASSVGVSGNTIYF
TGCGCCAGCAGTGTAGGTGTCTCTGGAAACACCATATATTTT
>TRBV3-1/TRBV3-2|NA|TRBD1|TRBJ2-1
CASSHWTGSSYNEQFF
TGTGCCAGCAGCCATTGGACAGGGAGCTCCTACAATGAGCAGTTCTTC
>TRBV11-3|NA|NA|TRBJ2-3
CASSSGQKYTDTQYF
TGTGCCAGCAGCTCGGGTCAGAAGTACACAGATACGCAGTATTTT
>TRBV30|NA|NA|TRBJ2-5
CAWRPQGPQETQYF
TGTGCCTGGAGGCCCCAGGGACCGCAAGAGACCCAGTACTTC
>TRBV4-3|NA|TRBD2|TRBJ2-3
CASSQGLAGAIADTQYF
TGCGCCAGCAGCCAAGGTCTAGCGGGGGCTATCGCAGATACGCAGTATTTT
>TRBV9|NA|NA|TRBJ1-1
CASSVGEIKAEAFF
TGTGCCAGCAGCGTAGGGGAGATTAAGGCTGAAGCTTTCTTT
>TRBV7-2|NA|TRBD1|TRBJ2-7
CASSSLGQGGYEQYF
TGTGCCAGCAGCTCCCTCGGACAGGGGGGGTACGAGCAGTACTTC
>TRBV5-4|NA|TRBD2|TRBJ2-1
CASSLSGGANEQFF
TGTGCCAGCAGCCTTAGCGGGGGGGCAAATGAGCAGTTCTTC
>TRBV7-2|NA|NA|TRBJ1-4
CASSFLERKLFF
TGTGCCAGCAGCTTCCTTGAGAGAAAACTGTTTTTT
>TRBV6-5|NA|NA|TRBJ1-3
CASSYSTNGNTIYF
TGTGCCAGCAGTTACTCGACAAATGGAAACACCATATATTTT
>TRBV25-1|few|NA|TRBJ2-2
CASSETRLAGELFF
TGTGCCAGCAGTGAAACCCGCTTGGCCGGGGAGCTGTTTTTT
>TRBV3-1/TRBV3-2|NA|NA|TRBJ2-5
CASSPAAGETQYF
TGTGCCAGCAGCCCCGCGGCTGGGGAGACCCAGTACTTC
>TRBV9|NA|TRBD1|TRBJ2-5
CASSVGDRTGETQYF
TGTGCCAGCAGCGTGGGGGACAGGACGGGAGAGACCCAGTACTTC
>TRBV21-1|NA|NA|TRBJ1-4
CASSKVNRHNEKLFF
TGTGCCAGCAGCAAAGTCAACAGACATAATGAAAAACTGTTTTTT
>TRBV30|NA|NA|TRBJ2-2
CAWRSPGNTGELFF
TGTGCCTGGAGATCCCCAGGGAACACCGGGGAGCTGTTTTTT
>TRBV18|NA|NA|TRBJ1-1
CASSPNMNTEAFF
TGTGCCAGCTCACCAAATATGAACACTGAAGCTTTCTTT
>TRBV5-5|NA|NA|TRBJ2-1
CASSVGSGAEQFF
TGTGCCAGCAGCGTGGGGTCGGGGGCTGAGCAGTTCTTC
>TRBV30|NA|TRBD1|TRBJ1-6
CAWRNRGSWNSPLHF
TGTGCCTGGAGAAACAGGGGGTCGTGGAATTCACCCCTCCACTTT
>TRBV30|NA|TRBD2|TRBJ2-1
CAWSWGLPGRNEQFF
TGTGCCTGGTCTTGGGGACTACCTGGTCGGAATGAGCAGTTCTTC
>TRBV7-9|once|NA|TRBJ1-5
CASSPGSTLNQPQHF
TGTGCCAGCAGCCCGGGATCGACCCTCAATCAGCCCCAGCATTTT
>TRBV7-9|NA|NA|TRBJ1-4
CASSLAAGHNEKLFF
TGTGCCAGCAGCTTAGCGGCAGGACATAATGAAAAACTGTTTTTT
>TRBV4-3|NA|TRBD2|TRBJ2-2
CASSLGLAGNTGELFF
TGCGCCAGCAGCCTGGGACTAGCGGGGAACACCGGGGAGCTGTTTTTT